This T cell receptor (beta chain) appears in the sequencing data of a study of shared clonotypes between healthy human individuals. Regarding the study as a whole: Clonotype sharing among donors was expected to depend on sequencing depth.

Sequenced by immunoSEQ multiplex PCR; TCRdb stores in-frame clones only, minus some. The sample has hundreds of thousands of clones, about 74% seen once. In regard to this clone: Its antigen is unknown.

The CDR3 consists of 16 residues. V dropped 0 bases and J dropped 2 bases, with 12 bases sitting between them. The germline gives CDR1 SGDLS, CDR2 YYNGEE. The chain couples TRBV9 to TRBJ2-1; perhaps TRBD2 as D (6 bases). The sample taken for sequencing was memory CD4+ T cells sorted from blood. The subset here: CD45RA-negative fraction. The receptor's source is a woman in her 30s in good health. This CDR3 is CASSVARRGTYNEQFF. The CDR3 coding sequence is TGTGCCAGCAGCGTAGCGCGGAGGGGAACCTACAATGAGCAGTTCTTC.